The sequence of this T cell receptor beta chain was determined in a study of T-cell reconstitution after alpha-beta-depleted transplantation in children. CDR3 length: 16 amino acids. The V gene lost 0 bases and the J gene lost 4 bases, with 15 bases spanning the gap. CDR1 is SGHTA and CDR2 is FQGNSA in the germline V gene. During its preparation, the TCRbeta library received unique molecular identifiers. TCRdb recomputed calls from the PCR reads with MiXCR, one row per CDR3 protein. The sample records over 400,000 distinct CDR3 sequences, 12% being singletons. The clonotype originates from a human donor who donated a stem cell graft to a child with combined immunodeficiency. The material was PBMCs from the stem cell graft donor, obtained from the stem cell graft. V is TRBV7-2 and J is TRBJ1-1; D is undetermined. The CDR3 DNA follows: TGTGCCAGCAGCTTAGCGTTGTTCGGGGTAGGCACTGAAGCTTTCTTT. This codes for CASSLALFGVGTEAFF.